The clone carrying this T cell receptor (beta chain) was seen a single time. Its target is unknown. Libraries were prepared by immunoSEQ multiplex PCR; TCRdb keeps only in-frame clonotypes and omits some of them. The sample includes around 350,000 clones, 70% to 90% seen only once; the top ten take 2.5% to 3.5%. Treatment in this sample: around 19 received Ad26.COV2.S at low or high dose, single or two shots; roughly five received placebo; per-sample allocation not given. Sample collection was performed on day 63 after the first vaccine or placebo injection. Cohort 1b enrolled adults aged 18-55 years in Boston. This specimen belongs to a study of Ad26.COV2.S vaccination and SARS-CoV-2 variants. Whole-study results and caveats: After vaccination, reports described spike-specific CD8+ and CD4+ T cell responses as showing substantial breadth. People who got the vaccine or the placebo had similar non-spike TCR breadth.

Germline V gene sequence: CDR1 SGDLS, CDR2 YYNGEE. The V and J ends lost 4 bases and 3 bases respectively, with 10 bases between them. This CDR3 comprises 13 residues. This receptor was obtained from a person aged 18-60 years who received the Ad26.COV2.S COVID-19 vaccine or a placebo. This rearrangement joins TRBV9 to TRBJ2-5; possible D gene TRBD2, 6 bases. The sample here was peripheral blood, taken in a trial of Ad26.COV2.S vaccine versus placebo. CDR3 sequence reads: CASSLWGEETQYF. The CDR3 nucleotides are TGTGCCAGCAGCCTATGGGGGGAAGAGACCCAGTACTTC.